This T cell receptor (beta chain) derives from a study of blood T cells in healthy people across ages. Germline CDR1 and CDR2: LGHNA and YSLEER. Trimming shortened V by 0 bases and J by 0 bases, and 15 bases separated the two germline ends. This CDR3 comprises 17 residues. The sample holds a few counts of this clonotype. A second PCR, run for roughly 7 to 12 cycles, used a sample-barcoded 5' primer plus a J-beta primer mix. TCRdb recomputed calls from the 5' RACE reads with MiXCR, one row per CDR3 protein. Here the sample spans about 1.4 million distinct CDR3 sequences, 45% to 70% being singletons. V is TRBV4-3 and J is TRBJ2-7, with TRBD2 as a possible D gene (6 bases). This clonotype was sampled from a man aged 18 to 29 in good health. Source material: blood. The CDR3 nucleotides read TGCGCCAGCAGCCAAGACGCGGCGGGGTTTGTCTCCTACGAGCAGTACTTC. Amino acids: CASSQDAAGFVSYEQYF.